This entry concerns a single T cell receptor (beta chain). The data were obtained in a study of blood T cell repertoires in COVID-19. Study information: Nucleic acid was either cDNA or gDNA, and it came from T cells, B-cell-depleted T cells, or PBMCs.

A Seattle source enrolled patients during active infection and followed them longitudinally. Repertoires were generated with immunoSEQ multiplex PCR, while TCRdb's copy carries only in-frame clones and drops some. The sample has over 150,000 clones; about 86% are singletons. Looked up from germline, CDR1 is SGHNT and CDR2 is YENEEA. The J segment lost 7 bases and the V segment lost 6 bases, leaving 15 bases of the junction unmatched. This CDR3 contains 16 residues. The sequenced material came from peripheral blood. The rearrangement links TRBV11-3 to TRBJ2-1; the match to TRBD2 covers 7 bases. The sequence was collected from a woman between 65 and 79 years old with COVID-19, enrolled during active disease. The CDR3 reads CASSPLAGVNVNEQFF. CDR3 coding DNA: TGTGCCAGCAGTCCCCTGGCGGGAGTCAATGTGAATGAGCAGTTCTTC.